This T cell receptor beta chain was captured by sequencing in a study of shared clonotypes between healthy human individuals (dated by TCRdb to the early 2020s). About the study as a whole: The cohort comprised two women and three men aged 18 to 49 years. For each donor, CD4 naive and CD4 memory were each given three plates, CD8 naive was given two plates, and CD8 memory was given one plate. To increase sequencing depth and limit assay-specific biases, TCR repertoire library preparation and sequencing were carried out by different laboratories using diverse techniques. Each donor's leukapheresis produced roughly between roughly 0.85 and 10 billion PBMCs. To estimate repertoire size and how much clonotypes are shared between individuals, the study performed deep sequencing of blood TCR repertoires from a few healthy adults. Here is what the overall study found, with its caveats: Sampling was limited to blood, and TCR repertoires in tissue likely differ from TCR repertoires in blood. Across several donors, around 5% of naive CD4, over 3% of naive CD8, roughly 2.2% of memory CD4, and approximately 0.4% of memory CD8 clonotypes were shared. Naive subsets generally had larger estimated clonotype richness than memory subsets. The genetic and exposure-history diversity represented was limited by the small number of donors. Based on pairwise subsampling, the degree of clonotype sharing among donors was expected to be affected by sequencing depth. Clonotypes shared by all four sorted-subset donors showed higher generation probabilities than non-shared clonotypes. Even with the large sequencing depth, rarefaction of the sorted-subset datasets indicated that sequencing was incomplete.

Including cysteine and phenylalanine, the CDR3 has 16 amino acids. The DNA shown is the 48-base CDR3, in frame from base 1. CDR1 and CDR2, per the germline V gene, are SGHRS and YFSETQ. V drops 4 bases and J drops 2 bases, leaving 17 bases in between. Using the deep immunoSEQ assay, TCR CDR3 regions were amplified from genomic DNA by multiplex PCR. For each cell subset, the extracted genomic DNA was distributed evenly across all wells of several immunoSEQ 96-well plates, and each plate served as one replicate. Each replicate PCR for sorted subsets received approximately 200 ng genomic DNA, equal to about 30,000 T cell genomes. Purified libraries were measured with a Qubit 3.0 fluorometer, size-checked on a Bioanalyzer 2100, and measured again with the KAPA Library Quantification kit. Each immunoSEQ 96-well plate was sequenced on its own single-read 150-cycle Illumina NextSeq 550 flow cell. The source study handled its data this way. The immunoSEQ output contained only junctional sequences without quality scores, so filtering could not match that applied to full-length reads. To assign V/J genes and CDR3, sequences were annotated against IMGT germline references using PyIR, a Python wrapper for IgBLAST v1.9. Reads with weak V/J assignments (E-value above 1e-6), missing CDR3, stop codons, out-of-frame junctions, or ambiguous translated residues were removed. A V3J clonotype was defined by an identical inferred V gene, J gene, and CDR3 amino acid sequence. Percentage overlap between repertoires was calculated by dividing the number of shared unique clonotypes by the size of the smaller repertoire. Richness of each repertoire was evaluated using RTK rarefaction, the Chao1 estimator, and Recon v2.1 estimates of unobserved clonotypes. Generation probabilities were computed with OLGA for all TCRbeta clonotypes obtained by the gDNA method from several donors. Sourced from immuneACCESS, this table was stored by TCRdb with only in-frame sequences that have V and J called. A share of the clones is absent; for the studies checked, an unresolved V gene accounts for under half, and the remainder has no known explanation. V and J calls and clone size are given by that table; D and trimming were obtained from the DNA. This sample is represented by about 1.1 million clones; about 80% of them were singletons. The top ten clonotypes cover roughly 0.62% of the sample.

The donors were healthy, HIV-negative adults who had no recently reported acute infections or vaccinations. All donors were Caucasian adults living in Nashville, Tennessee, USA. CD4+ T cells were enriched by magnetic negative selection; naive cells were then positively selected on CD45RA, and the negative fraction formed the memory subset. Blood was collected by leukapheresis, and PBMCs were isolated by Ficoll-Histopaque density gradient centrifugation and then cryopreserved in liquid nitrogen vapor phase. Analytical flow cytometry was used to check the purity and quantity of each magnetically sorted T cell population. From each sorted fraction, genomic DNA was isolated and quantified by UV absorbance on a Nanodrop 2000c. Of note for this clone: Its target antigen remains unknown. No qualities accompany the bases; no much larger clone lies one base away.

Sequencing was done on a sample of memory CD4+ T cells from PBMCs. The cell subset or site label, read with the paper, signifies: CD45RA-negative fraction. This chain joins TRBV5-1 to TRBJ2-3; a tentative D call is TRBD2 (5 bases match). This TCR came from a man aged 18 to 30 in good health. Some clones in this sample may be carry-over from other donors' samples. The DNA sequence is TGCGCCAGCAGCCGGTCAGCTGCGGGCCTCACAGATACGCAGTATTTT. Translated, it reads CASSRSAAGLTDTQYF.